A selection of T cell receptor beta chains follows, all from one sample in a study of shared clonotypes between healthy human individuals. Produced via immunoSEQ multiplex PCR; TCRdb's table is partial and in-frame only. The table has about 1.5 million clones, 95% to 99% seen once. The sequencing input was naive CD4+ T cells sorted from blood. The receptors come from a man in his thirties or forties in good health. Both conserved end residues are part of each CDR3. The order of the fields is V gene, CDR3 length, J gene, CDR3 protein.

TRBV9	13	TRBJ2-7	CASSVDLAAEQYF
TRBV11-3	15	TRBJ2-7	CASSPTGQGGHEQYF
TRBV7-9	14	TRBJ1-4	CASSSEGYSEKLFF
TRBV13	15	TRBJ2-4	CASSLRQVAKNIQYF
TRBV11-2	14	TRBJ1-1	CASRNTGGGTEAFF
TRBV10-3	12	TRBJ1-2	CAISDRNYGYTF
TRBV7-9	15	TRBJ2-1	CASSSRTRVYNEQFF
TRBV18	16	TRBJ2-1	CASSPKELAGFREQFF
TRBV15	16	TRBJ2-7	CATSRELDRFSYEQYF
TRBV11-2	15	TRBJ2-3	CASSLVAASTDTQYF
TRBV9	12	TRBJ2-1	CASSPRENEQFF
TRBV19	16	TRBJ2-1	CASTSLSGSGYNEQFF
TRBV6-5	15	TRBJ2-2	CASRSDGYNTGELFF
TRBV18	15	TRBJ2-7	CASSPPRTSIYEQYF
TRBV10-3	15	TRBJ1-1	CAISEIQGGNTEAFF
TRBV5-1	15	TRBJ2-7	CASSPVLGNSYEQYF
TRBV5-4	13	TRBJ2-2	CATPILNTGELFF
TRBV19	15	TRBJ1-1	CASSIVGWGNTEAFF
TRBV6-1	18	TRBJ2-7	CASSETLVSGDTRYEQYF
TRBV10-3	13	TRBJ1-4	CAISESKNTPVTF
TRBV14	16	TRBJ2-7	CASSHLKGQGIYEQYF
TRBV9	16	TRBJ1-3	CASSPQGMISGNTIYF
TRBV28	12	TRBJ1-1	CASTQGNTEAFF
TRBV29-1	12	TRBJ1-1	CSTEIINTEAFF
TRBV18	12	TRBJ2-1	CASSSNLGRQFF
TRBV15	15	TRBJ1-3	CATSREVTLGNTIYF
TRBV13	13	TRBJ1-2	CASSSYTEGGYTF
TRBV5-1	13	TRBJ1-1	CASSWSRNTEAFF
TRBV9	16	TRBJ2-1	CASSVASSGSYNEQFF
TRBV30	12	TRBJ1-2	CAWSEGGPGYTF
TRBV19	15	TRBJ2-1	CASRDGLKGYNEQFF
TRBV27	16	TRBJ2-5	CASQLWAGGNQETQYF
TRBV7-9	15	TRBJ2-5	CASSYGTGREETQYF
TRBV6-1	15	TRBJ1-5	CATSPDPYSNQPQHF
TRBV7-2	14	TRBJ2-7	CASSPSGISYEQYF
TRBV10-3	13	TRBJ2-1	CAGSSGRDNEQFF
TRBV6-5	14	TRBJ2-5	CASSYNTDQETQYF
TRBV2	11	TRBJ2-3	CASSTGTRAYF
TRBV19	14	TRBJ2-1	CASRLAGKYNEQFF
TRBV9	15	TRBJ2-3	CASSAGAMGTDTQYF
TRBV4-2	16	TRBJ2-2	CASSQVPSGSTGELFF
TRBV7-2	16	TRBJ2-4	CASSSGTSGIKGIQYF
TRBV6-6	13	TRBJ1-2	CASRRQGADGYTF
TRBV27	14	TRBJ1-2	CASSLKGSGYGYTF
TRBV11-2	15	TRBJ2-7	CASSLLLQTHYEQYF
TRBV11-2	15	TRBJ2-2	CASSFGQVNTGELFF
TRBV5-1	15	TRBJ2-2	CAIPLGDANTGELFF
TRBV6-5	13	TRBJ1-2	CASRQAGPYGYTF
TRBV29-1	13	TRBJ2-7	CSVGGVDSYEQYF
TRBV9	13	TRBJ2-4	CASSRVGKNIQYF
TRBV20-1	11	TRBJ2-5	CRLGQAETQYF
TRBV14	13	TRBJ1-6	CASSQLYNSPLHF
TRBV9	14	TRBJ1-5	CASSRTGHNQPQHF
TRBV10-3	12	TRBJ2-3	CAISWVKDTQYF
TRBV7-2	16	TRBJ2-3	CASSLLGGQTSDTQYF